The clone carrying this T cell receptor beta chain is a singleton in its sample. As yet, its antigen is unknown. The data were produced by immunoSEQ multiplex PCR, yet TCRdb's version contains in-frame clones alone and is incomplete. The table lists about 820,000 clones, 80% to 95% of them singletons, with nearly 25% in the top ten. The naive CD8 subset, CD45RO-negative cells positively selected for CCR7, excluded terminally differentiated effector memory CD45RA+ cells. Nashville, Tennessee was home to all donors, who were Caucasian adults. Looked up from germline, CDR1 is MNHEY and CDR2 is SMNVEV (reference sequence). The CDR3 extends over 16 amino acids. V lost 5 bases to trimming and J lost 5 bases, with 18 bases between them. The data originate from a study of shared clonotypes between healthy human individuals. Whole-study findings and limits: Some naive CD4 clonotypes, about 5.5%, turned up in common across several donors.

Sequenced input: naive CD8+ T cells sorted from blood. The TCR originated in a young man in good health. This rearrangement joins TRBV27 to TRBJ2-2; no definite D call. CDR3: CASSPSPGSTTGELFF. The DNA for the CDR3 is TGTGCCAGCAGTCCCTCCCCAGGATCCACGACCGGGGAGCTGTTTTTT.